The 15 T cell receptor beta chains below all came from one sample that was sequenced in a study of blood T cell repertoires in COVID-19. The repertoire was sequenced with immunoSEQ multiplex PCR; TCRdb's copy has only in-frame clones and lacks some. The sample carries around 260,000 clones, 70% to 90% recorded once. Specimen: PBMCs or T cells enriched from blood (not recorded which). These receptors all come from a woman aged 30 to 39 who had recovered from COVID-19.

The CDR3, as DNA: TGTGCCAGCAGCTCAGGAGGGGGCTGGGCTAATGAAAAACTGTTTTTT. Residues: CASSSGGGWANEKLFF. The chain links TRBV11-2 to TRBJ1-4; 7 nucleotides line up with TRBD1. J gave up 3 bases and V 4 bases, and 8 bases lay outside the gene matches. Germline lookup yields CDR1 SGHAT and CDR2 FQNNGV. The CDR3 is 16 residues long.

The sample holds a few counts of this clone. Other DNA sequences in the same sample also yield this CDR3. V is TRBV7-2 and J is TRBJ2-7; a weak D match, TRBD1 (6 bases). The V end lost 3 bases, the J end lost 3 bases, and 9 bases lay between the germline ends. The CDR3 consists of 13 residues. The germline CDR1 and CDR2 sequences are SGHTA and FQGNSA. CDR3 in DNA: TGTGCCAGCAGCTTGGACAGAGGCTACGAGCAGTACTTC. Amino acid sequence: CASSLDRGYEQYF.

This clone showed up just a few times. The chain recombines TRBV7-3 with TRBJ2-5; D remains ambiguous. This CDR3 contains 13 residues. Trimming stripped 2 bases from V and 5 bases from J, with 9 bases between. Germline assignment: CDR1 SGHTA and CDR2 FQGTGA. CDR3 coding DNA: TGTGCCAGCAGCTTAGCGGCTGGGGAGACCCAGTACTTC. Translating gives CASSLAAGETQYF.

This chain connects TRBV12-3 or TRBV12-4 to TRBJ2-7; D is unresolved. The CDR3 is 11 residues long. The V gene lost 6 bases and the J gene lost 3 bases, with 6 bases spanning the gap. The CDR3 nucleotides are TGTGCCAGCAGCGAGTTCTACGAGCAGTACTTC. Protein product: CASSEFYEQYF.

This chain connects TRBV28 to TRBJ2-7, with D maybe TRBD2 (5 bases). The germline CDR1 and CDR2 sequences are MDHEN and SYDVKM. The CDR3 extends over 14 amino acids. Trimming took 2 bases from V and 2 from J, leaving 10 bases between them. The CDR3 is CASSLREAPYEQYF. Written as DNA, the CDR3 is TGTGCCAGCAGTTTACGGGAAGCCCCCTACGAGCAGTACTTC. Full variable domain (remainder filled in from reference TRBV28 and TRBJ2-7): DVKVTQSSRYLVKRTGEKVFLECVQDMDHENMFWYRQDPGLGLRLIYFSYDVKMKEKGDIPEGYSVSREKKERFSLILESASTNQTSMYLCASSLREAPYEQYFGPGTRLTVT.

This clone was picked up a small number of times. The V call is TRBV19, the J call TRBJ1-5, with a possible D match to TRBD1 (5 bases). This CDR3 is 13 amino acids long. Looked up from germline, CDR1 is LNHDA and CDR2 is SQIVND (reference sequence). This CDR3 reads CAGGSVWAQPQHF. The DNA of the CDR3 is TGTGCTGGGGGGTCAGTTTGGGCTCAGCCCCAGCATTTT.

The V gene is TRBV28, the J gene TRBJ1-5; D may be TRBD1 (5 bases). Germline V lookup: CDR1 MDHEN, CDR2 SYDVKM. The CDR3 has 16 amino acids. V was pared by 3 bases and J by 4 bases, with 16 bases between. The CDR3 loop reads CASSLLVREVNQPQHF. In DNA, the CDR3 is TGTGCCAGCAGTTTGTTGGTCAGGGAGGTTAATCAGCCCCAGCATTTT.

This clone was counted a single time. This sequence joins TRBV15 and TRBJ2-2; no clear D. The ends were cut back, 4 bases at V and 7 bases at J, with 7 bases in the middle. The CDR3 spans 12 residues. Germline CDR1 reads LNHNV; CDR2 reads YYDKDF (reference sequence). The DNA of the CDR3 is TGTGCCACCAGCATACTGTTCGGGGAGCTGTTTTTT. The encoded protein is CATSILFGELFF.

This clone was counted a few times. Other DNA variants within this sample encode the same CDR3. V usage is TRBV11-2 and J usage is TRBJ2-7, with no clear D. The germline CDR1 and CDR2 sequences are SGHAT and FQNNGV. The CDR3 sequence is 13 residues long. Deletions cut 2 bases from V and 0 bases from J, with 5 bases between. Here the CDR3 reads CASSLSPSYEQYF. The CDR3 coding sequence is TGTGCCAGCAGCTTAAGCCCCTCCTACGAGCAGTACTTC.

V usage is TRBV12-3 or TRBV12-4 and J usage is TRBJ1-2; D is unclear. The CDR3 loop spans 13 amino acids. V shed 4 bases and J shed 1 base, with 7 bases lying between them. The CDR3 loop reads CASSSSVNYGYTF. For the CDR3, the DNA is TGTGCCAGCAGTTCTTCCGTTAACTATGGCTACACCTTC.

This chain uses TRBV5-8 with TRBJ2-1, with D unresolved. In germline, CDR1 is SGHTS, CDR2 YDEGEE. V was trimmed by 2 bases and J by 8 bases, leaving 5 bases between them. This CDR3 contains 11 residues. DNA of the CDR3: TGTGCCAGCAGCTTTTCTTATGAGCAGTTCTTC. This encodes CASSFSYEQFF. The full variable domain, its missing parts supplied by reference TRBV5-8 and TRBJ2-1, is EAGVTQSPTHLIKTRGQQATLRCSPISGHTSVYWYQQALGLGLQFLLWYDEGEERNRGNFPPRFSGRQFPNYSSELNVNALELEDSALYLCASSFSYEQFFGPGTRLTVL.

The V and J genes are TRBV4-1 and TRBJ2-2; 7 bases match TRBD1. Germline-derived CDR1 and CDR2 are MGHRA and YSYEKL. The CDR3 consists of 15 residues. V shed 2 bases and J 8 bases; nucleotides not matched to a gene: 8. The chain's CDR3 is CASSQPTGRPGELFF. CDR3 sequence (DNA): TGCGCCAGCAGCCAACCGACAGGGCGGCCTGGGGAGCTGTTTTTT.

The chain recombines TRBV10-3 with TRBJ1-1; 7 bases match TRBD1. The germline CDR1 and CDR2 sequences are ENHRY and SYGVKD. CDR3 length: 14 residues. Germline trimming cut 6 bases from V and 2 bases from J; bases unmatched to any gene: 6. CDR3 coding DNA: TGTGCCATCAGGGGGACAGCCACAAACACTGAAGCTTTCTTT. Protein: CAIRGTATNTEAFF.

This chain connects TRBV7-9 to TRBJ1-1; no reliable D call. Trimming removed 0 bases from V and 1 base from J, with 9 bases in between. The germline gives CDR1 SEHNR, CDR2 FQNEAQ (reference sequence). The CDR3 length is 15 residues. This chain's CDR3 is CASSLAARRNTEAFF. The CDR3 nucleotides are TGTGCCAGCAGCTTAGCGGCTCGAAGGAACACTGAAGCTTTCTTT.

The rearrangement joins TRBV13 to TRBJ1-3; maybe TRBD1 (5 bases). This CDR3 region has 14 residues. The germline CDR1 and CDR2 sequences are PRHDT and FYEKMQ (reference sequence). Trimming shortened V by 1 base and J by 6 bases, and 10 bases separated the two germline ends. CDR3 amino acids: CASSLAGELNTIYF. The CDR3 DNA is TGTGCCAGCAGCTTAGCGGGGGAACTAAACACCATATATTTT.